These 19 T cell receptor beta chains share one sample of origin, sequenced in a study of patients and donors after allogeneic stem cell transplantation (dated by TCRdb to 2018 to 2020). The method behind the library was RT-PCR. TCRdb lists the instrument as NextSeq 550. Using fastp at Q25 and MiXCR, TCRdb reprocessed the public reads and kept productive beta chains. Rows are unified per CDR3 protein, each entry keeping the most common DNA and genes. Counted in this sample were approximately 160,000 distinct CDR3 sequences; around 28% of them appeared once. 3.2% of the sample goes to the ten largest clones. Sample: blood, either unsorted or a sorted T cell fraction (not recorded which). These receptors were obtained from a human donor who was either an allogeneic HSCT recipient or a stem cell or donor lymphocyte infusion donor (not recorded which). It is not recorded whose cells these are; they may come from a transplant donor.

The genes are TRBV12-3 or TRBV12-4 and TRBJ2-7, with D possibly matching TRBD2 (6 bases). The CDR3 extends over 13 amino acids. Between the trimmed V and J ends, which lost 5 bases and 5 bases, there was a span of 13 bases. CDR3 nucleotides: TGTGCCAGCAGTCTGGGACTTGCCCACGAGCAGTACTTC. Translating it yields CASSLGLAHEQYF.

This clonotype showed up just a few times. V and J are TRBV20-1 and TRBJ2-3; no reliable D call. This CDR3 is built from 13 residues. The germline CDR1 and CDR2 sequences are DFQATT and SNEGSKA (reference sequence). Trimming removed 4 bases from V and 7 bases from J, with 15 bases in between. The chain's CDR3 is CSAIHRSWNTQYF. DNA for the CDR3: TGCAGTGCTATCCACCGGTCCTGGAATACGCAGTATTTT.

The V and J genes are TRBV12-3 or TRBV12-4 and TRBJ2-3, with D perhaps TRBD2 (6 bases). The CDR3 loop spans 15 amino acids. V lost 3 bases and J lost 3, with 13 bases in between. CDR3 bases: TGTGCCAGCAGTTTGCGGGATACGAGAACAGATACGCAGTATTTT. Its protein is CASSLRDTRTDTQYF.

The chain carries TRBV14 and TRBJ1-2; no clear D gene. V lost 4 bases to trimming and J lost 5 bases, with 14 bases between them. In germline, CDR1 is SGHDN, CDR2 FVKESK. The CDR3 contains 14 residues. The CDR3 nucleotides read TGTGCCAGCAGCCGGGTGAGCGGGGTTTATGGCTACACCTTC. It specifies CASSRVSGVYGYTF.

The V call is TRBV27, the J call TRBJ2-3; 12 positions match TRBD2. Germline trimming cut 5 bases from V and 4 bases from J; bases unmatched to any gene: 7. Per the germline V gene, CDR1 is MNHEY and CDR2 is SMNVEV (reference sequence). The CDR3 runs to 16 residues. The chain's CDR3 is CASSPLTSGSPDTQYF. CDR3 DNA: TGTGCCAGCAGTCCCCTGACTAGCGGGAGTCCAGATACGCAGTATTTT.

J is TRBJ1-2 and V is TRBV6-1, with 7 nucleotides matching TRBD1. Germline assignment: CDR1 MNHNS and CDR2 SASEGT. J gave up 1 base and V 10 bases, and 9 bases lay outside the gene matches. The CDR3 contains 14 residues. CDR3 amino acids: CATPGDRFNYGYTF. The DNA for the CDR3 is TGTGCCACCCCCGGGGACAGATTTAACTATGGCTACACCTTC.

In this sample, this clonotype turned up many times. The chain links TRBV18 to TRBJ1-1; D not certain. The CDR3 spans 14 residues. Per the germline V gene, CDR1 is KGHSH and CDR2 is LQKENI. V lost 3 bases to trimming and J lost 4 bases, with 12 bases between them. DNA of the CDR3: TGTGCCAGCTCACCGACGGGAGGGAGCACTGAAGCTTTCTTT. It translates to CASSPTGGSTEAFF. The full variable domain, in which reference TRBV18 and TRBJ1-1 provide the parts outside the CDR3, is NAGVMQNPRHLVRRRGQEARLRCSPMKGHSHVYWYRQLPEEGLKFMVYLQKENIIDESGMPKERFSAEFPKEGPSILRIQQVVRGDSAAYFCASSPTGGSTEAFFGQGTRLTVV.

The chain carries TRBV4-3 and TRBJ1-2; 8 nucleotides line up with TRBD1. The CDR3 runs 15 residues. Germline CDR1 LGHNA, CDR2 YSLEER. V dropped 0 bases and J dropped 8; count of bases not matched to a gene: 8. Here the CDR3 reads CASSQDAGTGWGYTF. CDR3 DNA: TGCGCCAGCAGCCAAGATGCAGGGACAGGATGGGGCTACACCTTC.

CDR3 nucleotide sequence: TGTGCCTGGAGATCTCCCGGAAACACCGGGGAGCTGTTTTTT. Its translation: CAWRSPGNTGELFF. V gene TRBV30 combines with J gene TRBJ2-2; unclear D gene. This CDR3 region has 14 residues. Trimming removed 3 bases from V and 2 bases from J, with 10 bases in between. In germline, CDR1 is GTSNPN, CDR2 SVGIG (reference sequence).

J is TRBJ2-5 and V is TRBV5-1; perhaps TRBD1 as D (6 bases). Trimming left V 8 bases short and J 3 bases short, with 14 bases between. Per germline, CDR1 SGHRS and CDR2 YFSETQ. CDR3 length equals 13 residues. The CDR3 loop reads CASFQGLEETQYF. The DNA of the CDR3 is TGCGCCAGTTTCCAGGGGCTGGAAGAGACCCAGTACTTC.

A remark on this clonotype: It may be a read error: a sequence one base away is much more abundant. This chain uses TRBV10-3 with TRBJ2-7, with D perhaps matching TRBD1 (5 bases). Trimming removed 10 bases at V and 2 bases at J, with 18 bases between. Germline CDR1 and CDR2: ENHRY and SYGVKD. The CDR3 loop spans 14 amino acids. The CDR3 region is CATSTWAGTYEQYF. The DNA of the CDR3 is TGTGCCACCAGCACGTGGGCAGGGACCTACGAGCAGTACTTC.

The genes are TRBV7-8 and TRBJ1-4; possible D gene TRBD1, 5 bases. This CDR3 spans 16 amino acids. V gave up 3 bases and J gave up 0 bases, with 11 bases separating them. Germline CDR1 SGHVS, CDR2 FQNEAQ. The CDR3 here is CASSFRWGATNEKLFF. CDR3 in DNA: TGTGCCAGCAGCTTCCGCTGGGGGGCAACTAATGAAAAACTGTTTTTT.

The table lists this clonotype with a few counts. The J gene is TRBJ2-1, the V gene TRBV20-1; the match to TRBD2 covers 9 bases. Germline loops: CDR1 DFQATT, CDR2 SNEGSKA (reference sequence). The V segment lost 5 bases and the J segment 1 base; nucleotides outside the gene matches: 12. The CDR3 totals 17 residues. This CDR3 reads CSALWPLTSGSYNEQFF. The CDR3 region has the DNA TGCAGTGCTTTATGGCCCCTGACTAGCGGATCCTACAATGAGCAGTTCTTC.

The chain has TRBV3-1 and TRBJ2-1; 8 positions agree with TRBD2. This CDR3 spans 16 amino acids. V trimming: 0 bases; J trimming: 4 bases; junction bases outside the gene matches: 5. The germline CDR1 and CDR2 sequences are LGHDT and YNNKEL (reference sequence). The CDR3 nucleotides read TGTGCCAGCAGCCAAGATCCGGGACTAGGTTACAATGAGCAGTTCTTC. It codes for CASSQDPGLGYNEQFF.

V is TRBV24-1 and J is TRBJ2-3; D unclear. CDR1 is KGHDR and CDR2 is SFDVKD in the germline V gene. This CDR3 is built from 14 residues. The V gene lost 5 bases and the J gene lost 1 base, with 9 bases spanning the gap. The CDR3 sequence: CATSGGLGTDTQYF. CDR3 bases: TGTGCCACCAGTGGGGGTCTAGGCACAGATACGCAGTATTTT.

The chain has TRBV18 and TRBJ2-1, with D perhaps TRBD1 (5 bases). V shed 4 bases and J shed 8 bases, with 24 bases lying between them. Germline loops: CDR1 KGHSH, CDR2 LQKENI. The CDR3 consists of 17 residues. CDR3 residues: CASSRFEGVPSPDEQFF. Here the CDR3 DNA reads TGTGCCAGCTCACGCTTCGAAGGGGTCCCCAGCCCAGATGAGCAGTTCTTC.

This clonotype was seen a handful of times. The J gene is TRBJ2-5, the V gene TRBV6-2 or TRBV6-3; a possible D gene is TRBD2 (6 bases). The CDR3 has 14 amino acids. V lost 5 bases and J 5 bases, leaving 15 bases between the germline ends. In germline, CDR1 is MNHEY, CDR2 SVGEGT. CDR3 sequence: CASSQGTAGETQYF. CDR3 bases: TGTGCCAGCAGTCAAGGGACGGCGGGGGAGACCCAGTACTTC.

This chain links TRBV10-3 with TRBJ2-7; 9 bases are a match to TRBD1. Germline CDR1 and CDR2: ENHRY and SYGVKD. The junction had 4 bases not matched to a gene; V was cut back by 8 bases and J by 5 bases. The CDR3 extends over 12 amino acids. CDR3 region: CAIEGQGHEQYF. Written as DNA, the CDR3 is TGTGCCATCGAGGGACAGGGCCACGAGCAGTACTTC.

This clonotype was counted ten times or more. The V and J genes are TRBV18 and TRBJ1-5; no clear D. CDR3 size: 16 residues. V lost 4 bases and J 1 base, leaving 14 bases between the germline ends. In germline, CDR1 is KGHSH, CDR2 LQKENI. CDR3 region: CASSLGSGLSNQPQHF. The CDR3 DNA follows: TGTGCCAGCTCACTGGGATCAGGTCTAAGCAATCAGCCCCAGCATTTT.